This T cell receptor (beta chain) was recorded in a study of Graves' ophthalmopathy and Graves' hyperthyroidism (dated by TCRdb to 2016 to 2019). Some background on the complete study: A patient counted as having stable hyperthyroidism if there was no progression to ophthalmopathy within 18 months of follow-up. An independent validation cohort comprised around 20 hyperthyroidism patients and about 16 patients who later progressed from hyperthyroidism to ophthalmopathy. Following sampling, methimazole starting at 30 mg daily was administered to hyperthyroidism patients, and high-dose intravenous methylprednisolone was administered to ophthalmopathy patients. In total, 135 blood samples were TCR-sequenced: roughly 45 ophthalmopathy, 75 hyperthyroidism and about 17 hyperthyroidism-to-ophthalmopathy patients. In over 5 hyperthyroidism patients, the T-cell repertoire of thyroid tissue was compared with the T-cell repertoire of blood. To explore V-J signatures that distinguish ophthalmopathy from hyperthyroidism, a discovery set of about a hundred patients was enrolled, made up of 40 to 45 with ophthalmopathy and 57 with stable hyperthyroidism. TCR beta repertoire signatures were used to distinguish Graves' ophthalmopathy from Graves' hyperthyroidism and to predict progression to ophthalmopathy.

This clonotype was seen ten or more times. It has no known antigen specificity. Per-nucleotide qualities are absent, and no much larger clonotype sits a single base away. The research as a whole found: No statistical method was used to predetermine the sample size, and group allocation was not hidden from the investigators. In cross-validation, the 13-signature model distinguished ophthalmopathy from stable hyperthyroidism with 85% to 90% sensitivity and around 82% specificity, and in the test set the corresponding values were about 80% and 75%. Among expanded thyroid clonotypes with frequency above 0.001, most also showed up in blood, which suggests that blood repertoires may reflect the thyroid immune response. In validation, the model predicted ophthalmopathy progression with about 71% sensitivity and 72% to 80% specificity; roughly 11 predicted patients were CT-confirmed with GO in a median of around 6 months.

TCR beta CDR3 regions were amplified from RNA transcripts for repertoire sequencing. A first-round RT-PCR used HTBI primers with the Qiagen OneStep RT-PCR kit, followed by a second-round multiplex PCR, size selection and purification. Libraries were sequenced on an Illumina HiSeq2000 using paired-end 100 bp reads. The authors processed their data as follows. SOAPnuke was used for read processing, and reads with adapters, uncalled bases, a mean Phred below 15, or no exact constant-primer or identifier match were discarded. COPE v1.2.5 was used to merge the high-quality paired reads. Clonotypes were defined as unique nucleotide sequences and were aligned to IMGT TRB V, D and J references using MiTCR v1.1. The analysis was limited to V-J combinations with a frequency above 0.0001, which together covered over 99% of the repertoires. For each V-J combination, a TCR clonal expansion and chaos score was defined as the ratio of F50 clonal expansion to chaos observed in the TCRdist matrix. Features were reduced by Welch's t-statistics and random forest to 10 to 15 V-J combinations, which fed a naive Bayes classifier. The similarity between thyroid and blood repertoires was quantified using the Morisita-Horn index. Using fastp at Q25 and MiXCR, TCRdb reprocessed the public reads and kept productive beta chains. Each CDR3 protein appears once, grouped with its most common genes and DNA. For this entry, the V and J calls and clone size follow TCRdb and not the study's own pipeline. The sample profile shows around 1.1 million distinct CDR3 sequences; about two fifths of them were found once. The ten largest clonotypes hold roughly 11% of the sample.

V loses 2 bases, J loses 0 bases, and the germline ends lie 15 bases apart. In the germline V gene, CDR1 corresponds to SGDLS and CDR2 to YYNGEE. The CDR3 contains 17 residues, cysteine and phenylalanine counted. The sequence is cut down to CDR3 DNA, 51 bases in frame from base 1. Hyperthyroidism patients were newly diagnosed, were aged 18 to 65 years, and had a disease duration under 2 months. Patients with other autoimmune diseases, uncontrolled infections, pregnancy or lactation were excluded from the study. Clinical symptoms, serum thyroxine, TRAb, thyroid ultrasound and orbital computed tomography were used for diagnosis. Total RNA was extracted with Trizol reagent and quality-checked on an Agilent 2100 Bioanalyzer.

The chain is made from TRBV9 and TRBJ1-3, with the D gene call left open. Sequencing used peripheral blood or thyroid tissue (not recorded which). This TCR came from an adult man with Graves' hyperthyroidism. The nucleotides are TGTGCCAGCAGCGTTTATGGCAGGCGAAGCTCTGGAAACACCATATATTTT. This translates into CASSVYGRRSSGNTIYF.